The rows below give T cell receptor beta chains drawn from one sample of a study of T cell changes during pregnancy in multiple sclerosis. Libraries were prepared by immunoSEQ multiplex PCR; TCRdb keeps only in-frame clonotypes and omits some of them. The sample shows approximately 80,000 clones, around 90% of them seen only once. The sequencing here drew on PBMCs, taken in the first trimester of pregnancy. The receptors shown here come from a female donor in good health, serving as a control in a pregnancy study. Some clones in this sample may be carry-over from other donors' samples. Both conserved end residues are part of each CDR3. D genes are given only for firm matches. For some rows the clone size is stated as once, few or many, or as a class when expanded; others skip it.

j_gene | v_gene | d_gene | abundance | CDR3nt | CDR3aa
TRBJ2-2 | TRBV5-1 | TRBD1 | NA | TGCGCCAGCAGCGCGGGACAGGGGAACACCGGGGAGCTGTTTTTT | CASSAGQGNTGELFF
TRBJ2-7 | TRBV6-5 | NA | NA | TGTGCCAGCAGTTACTCGAGTGGCGGGGCCTCCTACGAGCAGTACTTC | CASSYSSGGASYEQYF
TRBJ2-3 | TRBV5-1 | NA | NA | TGCGCCAGCGGGGAAGAACGGGGTACAGATACGCAGTATTTT | CASGEERGTDTQYF
TRBJ2-1 | TRBV14 | NA | NA | TGTGCCAGCAGCCTTGGCAGTTACAATGAGCAGTTCTTC | CASSLGSYNEQFF
TRBJ1-4 | TRBV27 | NA | NA | TGTGCCAGCAGTTTAAGGGGATCGGCTAATGAAAAACTGTTTTTT | CASSLRGSANEKLFF
TRBJ2-2 | TRBV18 | NA | NA | TGTGCCAGCTCAAATAGCCTCGGCGGGGAGCTGTTTTTT | CASSNSLGGELFF
TRBJ1-4 | TRBV4-1 | NA | NA | TGCGCCAGCAGCCAGCAAACCGGGGTTAATGAAAAACTGTTTTTT | CASSQQTGVNEKLFF
TRBJ1-3 | TRBV19 | NA | NA | TGTGCCAGTTATAACTCTGGAAACACCATATATTTT | CASYNSGNTIYF
TRBJ2-7 | TRBV10-3 | NA | NA | TGTGCCATCACCCAGGGTTACGAGCAGTACTTC | CAITQGYEQYF
TRBJ1-6 | TRBV7-9 | TRBD1 | NA | TGTGCCAGCAGTCGAGGGGACAGCTCCTATAATTCACCCCTCCACTTT | CASSRGDSSYNSPLHF
TRBJ1-1 | TRBV19 | NA | few | TGTGCCAGTAGTATAGATCTGGCACACACTGAAGCTTTCTTT | CASSIDLAHTEAFF
TRBJ1-2 | TRBV28 | NA | NA | TGTGCCAGCAGTTTGTTGGGGGGGGACTACACCTTC | CASSLLGGDYTF
TRBJ2-7 | TRBV19 | NA | NA | TGTGCCAGTAGGGCAGTAGCCTCCTACGAGCAGTACTTC | CASRAVASYEQYF
TRBJ1-2 | TRBV7-3 | TRBD1 | NA | TGTGCCAGCAGCACCGGACAGGGCGCGTTTGTAGATGGCTACACCTTC | CASSTGQGAFVDGYTF
TRBJ2-5 | TRBV5-5 | NA | NA | TGTGCCAGCAGCGAAGGACAGCCCCAAGAGACCCAGTACTTC | CASSEGQPQETQYF
TRBJ2-1 | TRBV6-6 | TRBD1 | NA | TGTGCCAGCATACCGGACAGGGCTTTCTACAATGAGCAGTTCTTC | CASIPDRAFYNEQFF
TRBJ1-1 | TRBV7-2 | NA | NA | TGTGCCAGCAGACTCCCGGGACTCCACACTGAAGCTTTCTTT | CASRLPGLHTEAFF
TRBJ1-2 | TRBV11-2 | NA | NA | TGTGCCAGCAGCTTACGTGGGGGAGGTGGCTACACCTTC | CASSLRGGGGYTF
TRBJ1-1 | TRBV2 | NA | NA | TGTGCCAGCAGTGAAGCGCTTGCAGGGCCGGACACTGAAGCTTTCTTT | CASSEALAGPDTEAFF
TRBJ1-5 | TRBV28 | TRBD1 | NA | TGTGCCAGCAAATTACAGGGGGCTCATCAGCCCCAGCATTTT | CASKLQGAHQPQHF
TRBJ1-1 | TRBV6-6 | TRBD1 | NA | TGTGCCAGCAGTTACCCGGGGACAGGGCGGACTGAAGCTTTCTTT | CASSYPGTGRTEAFF
TRBJ1-2 | TRBV28 | TRBD1 | NA | TGTGCCATCTCCAGGACAGGATACTATGGCTACACCTTC | CAISRTGYYGYTF
TRBJ2-2 | TRBV15 | NA | NA | TGTGCCACCAGCCCTAGGGCAGGGGCGAACACCGGGGAGCTGTTTTTT | CATSPRAGANTGELFF
TRBJ2-2 | TRBV11-3 | TRBD2 | NA | TGTGCCAGCAGCCCGCCCCAGACTAGCGGGAGATTTAGCGGGGAGCTGTTTTTT | CASSPPQTSGRFSGELFF
TRBJ2-6 | TRBV6-6 | NA | NA | TGTGCCAGCAGCCCAGGGTCTGGGGCCAACGTCCTGACTTTC | CASSPGSGANVLTF
TRBJ1-3 | TRBV5-5 | TRBD1 | NA | TGTGCCAGCAGCTCGACAGGGTCCGGAAACACCATATATTTT | CASSSTGSGNTIYF
TRBJ2-2 | TRBV6-5 | NA | once | TGTGCCAGCAGTTACAATCCCATCGGCACCGGGGAGCTGTTTTTT | CASSYNPIGTGELFF
TRBJ1-4 | TRBV4-3 | TRBD1 | NA | TGCGCCAGCAGCCAACATGACAGGGGTGATGAAAAACTGTTTTTT | CASSQHDRGDEKLFF
TRBJ1-1 | TRBV5-4 | NA | once | TGTGCCAGCAGCTTTCAGGGAGGGAGAACTGAAGCTTTCTTT | CASSFQGGRTEAFF
TRBJ1-4 | TRBV5-4 | NA | NA | TGTGCCAGCAGCTTGCGGGCTAATGAAAAACTGTTTTTT | CASSLRANEKLFF
TRBJ1-5 | TRBV7-6 | NA | NA | TGTGCCAGCAGCTCGGCGGGGCTCAGAAGCAATCAGCCCCAGCATTTT | CASSSAGLRSNQPQHF
TRBJ2-7 | TRBV28 | TRBD2 | NA | TGTGCCAGCAGTCTATGGACTAGCGGGGAAACCTACGAGCAGTACTTC | CASSLWTSGETYEQYF
TRBJ1-1 | TRBV2 | NA | few | TGTGCCAGCAGGTCGACAGGACGGGCTGAAGCTTTCTTT | CASRSTGRAEAFF